This TCR beta chain was profiled in a study of beta chain features in type 1 diabetes. This CDR3 spans 17 amino acids. Germline CDR1 reads MDHEN; CDR2 reads SYDVKM. The ends lost 3 bases at V and 1 base at J; junction bases unmatched: 11. Expressed TCRB transcripts were sequenced because the isolated RNA had all been reverse transcribed beforehand. The read count averaged roughly 3.5 million across naive, central memory and regulatory T cell samples. Assay used: immunoSEQ multiplex PCR; TCRdb lists only in-frame clones, some missing. The table includes 900,000 or so clones, 15% to 20% detected once. Sequencing was performed on naive CD4+ T cells from blood. The chain is built from TRBV28 and TRBJ2-7; TRBD1 aligns across 8 bases. This TCR was sampled from a woman aged 18-30 years in good health. The CDR3 region has the DNA TGTGCCAGCAGTTTCCCCCCCGGACAGGGAGGTTCCTACGAGCAGTACTTC. Encoded protein: CASSFPPGQGGSYEQYF.